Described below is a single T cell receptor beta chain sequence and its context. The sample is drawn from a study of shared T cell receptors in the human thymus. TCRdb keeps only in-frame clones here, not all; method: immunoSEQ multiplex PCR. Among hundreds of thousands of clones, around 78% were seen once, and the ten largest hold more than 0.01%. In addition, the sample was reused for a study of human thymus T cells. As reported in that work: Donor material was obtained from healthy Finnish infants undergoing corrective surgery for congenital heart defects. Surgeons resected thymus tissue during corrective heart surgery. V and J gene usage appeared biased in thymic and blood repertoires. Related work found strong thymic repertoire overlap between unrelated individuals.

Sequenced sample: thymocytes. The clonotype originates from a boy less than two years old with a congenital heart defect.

The CDR3 DNA sequence: TGCGCCAGCAGCCAAGGAACCCGGGACTCCTACGAGCAGTACTTC. Encoded protein: CASSQGTRDSYEQYF. This rearrangement joins TRBV4-3 to TRBJ2-7, with a tentative D call TRBD2 (5 bases). The CDR3 has 15 residues. Between the trimmed V and J ends, which lost 1 base and 0 bases, there was a span of 10 bases. Germline lookup yields CDR1 LGHNA and CDR2 YSLEER.